The present entry profiles one T cell receptor (beta chain) with its context. There is no known antigen for this receptor. No clone much larger than this one lies a single base away; base qualities are absent. The collaborating institutions used their own protocols to collect whole blood in K2EDTA tubes. For TCRbeta analysis, collaborator samples were shipped as frozen whole blood, as isolated PBMCs, or as DNA extracted from either sample type. Taken from cysteine to phenylalanine, the CDR3 has 16 residues. Only the CDR3 part of the read is kept: 48 bases, read in frame from the first base. Deletion took 2 bases off V and 2 bases off J, with a span of 10 bases between the germline ends. CDR1 and CDR2 were assigned from the germline V gene (reference sequence) as LNHDA and SQIVND. These data belong to a study of blood T cell repertoires in COVID-19 (dated by TCRdb to 2020 to 2022). Regarding the research as a whole: Samples covering the acute and convalescent phases of COVID-19 were provided by collaborators in the United States, Italy and Spain. The dataset comprised deeply sampled blood TCRbeta repertoires from subjects exposed to, actively infected with, or recovered from COVID-19. The prospective study material was composed of cDNA or gDNA derived from T cells, B-cell-depleted T cells, or PBMCs. Samples came from the ongoing ImmuneRACE study (first 160 participants) plus 1,254 subjects from 6 global collaborators. Where available, HLA class I and class II types were taken from metadata supplied by the sample provider and were not determined by assay-based typing. The sample metadata nearly always contained a de-identified subject ID, COVID-19 status, age in years and sex. The repertoires were released in a freely available public database meant as a resource for research on the immune response to SARS-CoV-2.

Results and caveats for the whole study, not just this receptor: Clinical and demographic metadata were provided uncurated, with the amount varying by source and participant.

The immunoSEQ Assay, a bias-controlled multiplex PCR, was used to amplify TCRbeta CDR3 regions from genomic DNA. The study's own analysis went as follows. The number of nucleated cells in each sample was estimated from the amplification of reference gene primers within the assay. To quantify the absolute abundance of each unique TCRbeta CDR3 rearrangement, sequence reads were collapsed and filtered. Productive Simpson clonality was computed per sample as the square root of Simpson's diversity index over productive rearrangements. TCRdb retrieved this table from immuneACCESS and kept in-frame rearrangements only. Not all clones are present; in checked studies, unresolved V genes account for under half, and no reason is known for the remainder. Clonal size and the V and J genes are those of that table, whereas D and trimming came from the DNA. The sample table lists around 250,000 clones, around 86% of them with a count of one. The top ten clones comprise less than 8.5% of the sample.

This TCR was sampled from a woman aged 70-85 years with active or convalescent COVID-19. The sequenced sample was peripheral blood. The V and J genes are TRBV19 and TRBJ2-6, with TRBD2 as a weak D call on 6 bases. CDR3 protein: CASSIRGGAGANVLTF. At the DNA level, the sequence is TGTGCCAGTAGTATACGGGGAGGTGCTGGGGCCAACGTCCTGACTTTC.